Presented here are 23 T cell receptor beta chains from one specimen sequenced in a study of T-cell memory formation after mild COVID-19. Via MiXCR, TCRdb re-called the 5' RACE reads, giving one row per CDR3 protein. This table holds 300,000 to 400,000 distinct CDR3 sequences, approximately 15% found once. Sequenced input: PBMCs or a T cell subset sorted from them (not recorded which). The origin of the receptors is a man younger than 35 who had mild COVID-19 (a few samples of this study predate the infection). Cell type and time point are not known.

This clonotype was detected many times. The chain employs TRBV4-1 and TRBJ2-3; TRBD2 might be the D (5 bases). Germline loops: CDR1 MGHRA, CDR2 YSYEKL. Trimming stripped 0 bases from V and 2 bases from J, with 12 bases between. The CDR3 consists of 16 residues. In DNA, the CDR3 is TGCGCCAGCAGCCAAGAAGGGAGCCCTAACACAGATACGCAGTATTTT. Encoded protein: CASSQEGSPNTDTQYF.

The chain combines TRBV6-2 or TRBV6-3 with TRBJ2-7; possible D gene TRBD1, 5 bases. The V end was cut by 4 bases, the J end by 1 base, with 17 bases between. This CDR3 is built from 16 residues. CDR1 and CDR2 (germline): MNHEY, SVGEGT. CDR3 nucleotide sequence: TGTGCCAGCAGTTCTCGACCAGGGATCCCGTCCTACGAGCAGTACTTC. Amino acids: CASSSRPGIPSYEQYF.

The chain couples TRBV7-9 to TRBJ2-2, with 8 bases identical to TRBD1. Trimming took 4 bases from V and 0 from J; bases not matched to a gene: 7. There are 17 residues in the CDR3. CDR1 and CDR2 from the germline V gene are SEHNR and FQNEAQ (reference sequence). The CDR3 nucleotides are TGTGCCAGCAGCTCCCGGGGGACAGGAACGAACACCGGGGAGCTGTTTTTT. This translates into CASSSRGTGTNTGELFF.

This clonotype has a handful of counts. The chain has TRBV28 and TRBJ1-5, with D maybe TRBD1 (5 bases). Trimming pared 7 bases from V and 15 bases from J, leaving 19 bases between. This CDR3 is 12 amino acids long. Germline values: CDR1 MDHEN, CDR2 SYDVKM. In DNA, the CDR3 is TGTGCCAGCACCCGAATGGGGGACGCATGGCATTTT. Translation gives CASTRMGDAWHF.

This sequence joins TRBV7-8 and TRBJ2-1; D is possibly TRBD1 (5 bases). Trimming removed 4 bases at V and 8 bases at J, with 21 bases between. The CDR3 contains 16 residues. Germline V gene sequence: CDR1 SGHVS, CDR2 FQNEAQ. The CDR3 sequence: CASSSLGQGMFDEQFF. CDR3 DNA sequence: TGTGCCAGCAGCTCCCTGGGGCAGGGTATGTTCGATGAGCAGTTCTTC.

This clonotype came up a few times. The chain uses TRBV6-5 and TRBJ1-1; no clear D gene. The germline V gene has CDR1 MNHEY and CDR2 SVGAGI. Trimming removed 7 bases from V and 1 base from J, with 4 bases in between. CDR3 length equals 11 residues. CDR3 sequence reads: CASTANTEAFF. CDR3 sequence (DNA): TGTGCCAGCACAGCGAACACTGAAGCTTTCTTT.

The CDR3, as DNA: TGTGCCAGCAGTTACGTGGAGAACACTGAAGCTTTCTTT. It codes for CASSYVENTEAFF. The chain couples TRBV6-2 or TRBV6-3 to TRBJ1-1; the D is unclear. The CDR3 sequence is 13 residues long. V was cut by 2 bases and J by 1 base, with 5 bases left in between. Germline V gives CDR1 MNHEY, CDR2 SVGEGT.

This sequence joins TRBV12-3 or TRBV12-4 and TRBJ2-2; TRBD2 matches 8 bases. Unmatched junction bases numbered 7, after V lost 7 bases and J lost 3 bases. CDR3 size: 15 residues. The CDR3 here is CASTPAGGYTGELFF. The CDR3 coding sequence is TGTGCCAGCACCCCTGCGGGGGGCTACACCGGGGAGCTGTTTTTT.

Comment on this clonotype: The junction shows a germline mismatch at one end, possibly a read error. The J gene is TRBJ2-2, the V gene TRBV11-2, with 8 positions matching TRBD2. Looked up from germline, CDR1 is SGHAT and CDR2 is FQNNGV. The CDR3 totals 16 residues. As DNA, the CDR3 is TGTGCCAGCAGCCCACGCGGGGGGCCGGGCACCGGGGAGCTGTCTTTT. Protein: CASSPRGGPGTGELSF.

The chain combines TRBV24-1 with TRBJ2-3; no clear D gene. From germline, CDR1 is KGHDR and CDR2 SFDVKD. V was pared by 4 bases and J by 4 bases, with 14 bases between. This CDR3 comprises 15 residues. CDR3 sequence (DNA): TGTGCCACCAGTGACCCTAGTTCCCCCCCAGATACGCAGTATTTT. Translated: CATSDPSSPPDTQYF.

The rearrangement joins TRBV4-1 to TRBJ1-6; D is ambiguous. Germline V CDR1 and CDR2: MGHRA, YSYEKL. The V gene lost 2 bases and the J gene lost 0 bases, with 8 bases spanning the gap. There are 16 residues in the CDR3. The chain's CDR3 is CASSQLMSSYNSPLHF. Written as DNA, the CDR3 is TGCGCCAGCAGCCAATTGATGAGCTCCTATAATTCACCCCTCCACTTT.

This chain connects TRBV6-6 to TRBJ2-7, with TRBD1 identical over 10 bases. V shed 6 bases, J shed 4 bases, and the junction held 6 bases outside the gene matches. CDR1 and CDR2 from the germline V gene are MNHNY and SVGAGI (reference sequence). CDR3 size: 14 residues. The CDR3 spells CASSMDRGAYEQYV. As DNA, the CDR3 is TGTGCCAGCAGCATGGACAGGGGGGCTTACGAGCAGTACGTC.

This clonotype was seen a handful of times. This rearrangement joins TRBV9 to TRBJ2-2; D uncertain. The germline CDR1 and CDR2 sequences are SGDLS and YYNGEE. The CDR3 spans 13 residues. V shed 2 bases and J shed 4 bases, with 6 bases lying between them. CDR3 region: CASSVRITGELFF. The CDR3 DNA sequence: TGTGCCAGCAGCGTCAGAATCACCGGGGAGCTGTTTTTT.

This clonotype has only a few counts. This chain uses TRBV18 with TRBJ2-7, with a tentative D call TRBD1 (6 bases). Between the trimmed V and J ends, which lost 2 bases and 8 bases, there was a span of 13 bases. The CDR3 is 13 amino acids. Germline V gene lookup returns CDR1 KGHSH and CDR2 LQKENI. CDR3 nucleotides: TGTGCCAGCTCACCATCGGACAGTAGGAAGCAGTACGTC. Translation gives CASSPSDSRKQYV.

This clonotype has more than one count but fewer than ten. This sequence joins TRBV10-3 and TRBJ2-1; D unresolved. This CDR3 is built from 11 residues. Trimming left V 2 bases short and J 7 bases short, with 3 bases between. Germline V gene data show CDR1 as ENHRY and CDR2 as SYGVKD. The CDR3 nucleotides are TGTGCCATCAGTGAGCAGAATGAGCAGTTCTTC. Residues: CAISEQNEQFF.

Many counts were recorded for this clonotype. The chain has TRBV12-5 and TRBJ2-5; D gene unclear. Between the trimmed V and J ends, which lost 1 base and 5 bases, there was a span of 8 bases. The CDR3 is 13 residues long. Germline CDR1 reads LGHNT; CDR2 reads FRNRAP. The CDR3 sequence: CASGLDTRETQYF. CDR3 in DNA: TGTGCTAGTGGTTTGGATACGAGGGAGACCCAGTACTTC. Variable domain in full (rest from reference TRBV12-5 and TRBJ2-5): DARVTQTPRHKVTEMGQEVTMRCQPILGHNTVFWYRQTMMQGLELLAYFRNRAPLDDSGMPKDRFSAEMPDATLATLKIQPSEPRDSAVYFCASGLDTRETQYFGPGTRLLVL.

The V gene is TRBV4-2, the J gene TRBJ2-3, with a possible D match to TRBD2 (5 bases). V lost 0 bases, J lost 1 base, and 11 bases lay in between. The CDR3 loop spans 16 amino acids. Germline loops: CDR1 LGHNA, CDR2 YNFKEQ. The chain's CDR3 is CASSQDLYGGTDTQYF. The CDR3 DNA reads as TGTGCCAGCAGCCAAGATCTATACGGGGGCACAGATACGCAGTATTTT.

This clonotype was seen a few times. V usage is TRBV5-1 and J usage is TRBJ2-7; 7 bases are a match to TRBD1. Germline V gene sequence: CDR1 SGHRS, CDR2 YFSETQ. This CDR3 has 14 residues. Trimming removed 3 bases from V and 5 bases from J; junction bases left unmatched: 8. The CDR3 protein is CASSWGTAVHEQYF. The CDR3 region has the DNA TGCGCCAGCAGCTGGGGGACAGCGGTGCACGAGCAGTACTTC.

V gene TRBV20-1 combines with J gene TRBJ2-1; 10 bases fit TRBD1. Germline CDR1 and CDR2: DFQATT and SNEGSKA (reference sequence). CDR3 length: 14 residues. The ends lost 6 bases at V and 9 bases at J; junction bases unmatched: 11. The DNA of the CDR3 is TGCAGTGCCCCCCAGGGACAGGGGTCGGTTGAGCAGTTCTTC. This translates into CSAPQGQGSVEQFF.

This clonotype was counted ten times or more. The CDR3 sequence is CASSLPGGSYEQYV. CDR3 DNA sequence: TGCGCCAGCAGCTTGCCGGGGGGCTCCTACGAGCAGTACGTC. V is TRBV5-1 and J is TRBJ2-7; 7 bases match TRBD2. This CDR3 is built from 14 residues. Germline lookup yields CDR1 SGHRS and CDR2 YFSETQ. V shed 1 base, J shed 0 bases, and the junction held 1 base outside the gene matches.

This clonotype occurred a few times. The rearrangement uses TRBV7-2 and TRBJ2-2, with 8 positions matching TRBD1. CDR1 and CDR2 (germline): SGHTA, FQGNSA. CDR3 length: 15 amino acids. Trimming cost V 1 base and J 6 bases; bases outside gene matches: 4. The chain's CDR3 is CASSLGRGRAGELFF. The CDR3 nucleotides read TGTGCCAGCAGCTTAGGCAGGGGGCGAGCCGGGGAGCTGTTTTTT.

Here the CDR3 reads CASSLGKVATEAFF. The CDR3 nucleotides are TGTGCCAGCAGTTTAGGGAAGGTGGCCACTGAAGCTTTCTTT. The rearrangement uses TRBV27 and TRBJ1-1; no reliable D call. Between the trimmed V and J ends, which lost 2 bases and 4 bases, there was a span of 11 bases. This CDR3 comprises 14 residues. Per germline, CDR1 MNHEY and CDR2 SMNVEV (reference sequence).

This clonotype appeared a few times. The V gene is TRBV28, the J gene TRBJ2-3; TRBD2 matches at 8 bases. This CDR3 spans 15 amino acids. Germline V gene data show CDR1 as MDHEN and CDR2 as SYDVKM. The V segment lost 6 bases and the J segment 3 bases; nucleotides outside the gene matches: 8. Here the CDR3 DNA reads TGTGCCAGCAGACTAAGCGGGGGTCTAACAGATACGCAGTATTTT. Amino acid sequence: CASRLSGGLTDTQYF.